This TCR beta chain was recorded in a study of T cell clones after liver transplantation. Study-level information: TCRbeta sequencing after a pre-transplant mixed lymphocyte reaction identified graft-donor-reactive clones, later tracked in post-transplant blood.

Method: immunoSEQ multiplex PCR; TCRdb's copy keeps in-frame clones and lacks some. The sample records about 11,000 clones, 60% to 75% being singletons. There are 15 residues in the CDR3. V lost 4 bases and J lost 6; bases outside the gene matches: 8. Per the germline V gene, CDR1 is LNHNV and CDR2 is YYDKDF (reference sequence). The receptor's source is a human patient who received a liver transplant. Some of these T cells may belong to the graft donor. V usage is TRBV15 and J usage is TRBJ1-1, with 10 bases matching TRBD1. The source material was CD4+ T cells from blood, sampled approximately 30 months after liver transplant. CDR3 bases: TGTGCCACCAGCAAAGACAGGGGGCTGGGATCTGAAGCTTTCTTT. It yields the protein CATSKDRGLGSEAFF. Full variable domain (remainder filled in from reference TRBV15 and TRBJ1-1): DAMVIQNPRYQVTQFGKPVTLSCSQTLNHNVMYWYQQKSSQAPKLLFHYYDKDFNNEADTPDNFQSRRPNTSFCFLDIRSPGLGDTAMYLCATSKDRGLGSEAFFGQGTRLTVV.